The clone carrying this T cell receptor beta chain was observed at least ten times. Its target is unknown. The data are from a study of identical twins. Regarding the study as a whole: Findings came from cross-sectional statistics, without long-term follow-up of donors. It was possible that invariant MAIT and iNKT cells partly confounded the zero-insertion analyses. Surplus twin overlap in beta out-of-frame sequences was less pronounced.

A universal primer binding site was introduced by template switching. The final cDNA contained unique molecular identifiers. MiXCR was run by TCRdb on the 5' RACE reads, yielding one entry per CDR3 protein. The sample has about 550,000 distinct CDR3 sequences, more than 20% seen once. This CDR3 contains 14 residues. The V end lost 1 base, the J end lost 0 bases, and 7 bases lay between the germline ends. Per the germline V gene, CDR1 is SGHRS and CDR2 is YFSETQ. The data also belong to a second study, concerning yellow fever vaccine responses in identical twins.

The chain has TRBV5-1 and TRBJ1-1; unclear D gene. The origin of this receptor is a woman between 18 and 29 years old in good health. Sequenced sample: CD4+ T cells sorted from blood. DNA for the CDR3: TGCGCCAGCAGCTTGAACAGCATGAACACTGAAGCTTTCTTT. Protein sequence: CASSLNSMNTEAFF.